The rows below give T cell receptor beta chains drawn from one sample of a study of CD8 T cells in Susac syndrome. TCRdb itself ran the immunoSEQ multiplex PCR reads through MiXCR, one entry per CDR3 protein. The sample holds 250,000 or so distinct CDR3 sequences, 90% to 95% seen once. Sequenced sample: CD4+ T cells from PBMCs. These receptors all come from a human donor with multiple sclerosis. Both conserved end residues are part of each CDR3. The D gene is left open where the match is weak. The size entry is marked missing in some rows and otherwise reads once, few, many or a size class.

size	V	J	D	length	DNA	CDR3
few	TRBV5-1	TRBJ2-2	-	14	TGTGCCAGCAGCTTGGACGGGAACACCGGGGAGCTGTTTTTT	CASSLDGNTGELFF
-	TRBV5-1	TRBJ2-2	-	11	TGCGCCAGCAGCTTGAACGGAGAGCTGTTTTTT	CASSLNGELFF
-	TRBV29-1	TRBJ1-1	-	13	TGCAGCGTTGTTCAGGGGAAGAACACTGAAGCTTTCTTT	CSVVQGKNTEAFF
few	TRBV5-4	TRBJ2-7	TRBD1	13	TGTGCCAGCAGCTCAGGGACAGCCTACGAGCAGTACTTC	CASSSGTAYEQYF
-	TRBV7-2	TRBJ1-2	TRBD1	15	TGTGCCAGCAGCTCGCAGACAGGGGGCGGGTCTGGCTACACCTTC	CASSSQTGGGSGYTF
once	TRBV3-1	TRBJ1-6	-	18	TGTGCCAGCAGCCAGCCGAGTGGCCTGTTCCCATATAATTCACCCCTCCACTTT	CASSQPSGLFPYNSPLHF
-	TRBV20-1	TRBJ2-5	TRBD2	15	TGCAGTGCTAGAACTAGCGGGGGCTTACGGGAGACCCAGTACTTC	CSARTSGGLRETQYF
-	TRBV10-3	TRBJ2-5	TRBD2	17	TGTGCCATCAGTGAAATCTCGGCGGGAGTGGCGAAGGAGACCCAGTACTTC	CAISEISAGVAKETQYF
-	TRBV6-1	TRBJ2-6	-	15	TGTGCCAGCAGTACCCGCCGGGTCGGGGCCAACGTCCTGACTTTC	CASSTRRVGANVLTF
-	TRBV12-3/TRBV12-4	TRBJ1-2	-	14	TGTGCCAGCAGTTCCCGACCGTTTAACTATGGCTACACCTTC	CASSSRPFNYGYTF
-	TRBV6-5	TRBJ1-1	-	18	TGTGCCAGCAGTTACGTACCGGGGATGGGAATTGGGAACACTGAAGCTTTCTTT	CASSYVPGMGIGNTEAFF
-	TRBV19	TRBJ2-3	-	15	TGTGCCAGTAGTGACCAGGGACTCCTCACAGATACGCAGTATTTT	CASSDQGLLTDTQYF
-	TRBV18	TRBJ1-1	-	14	TGTGCCAGCTCACCTACAATGGAGAACACTGAAGCTTTCTTT	CASSPTMENTEAFF
-	TRBV24-1	TRBJ1-2	-	15	TGTGCCACCAGTGACCCGAGTCGGCTGGAGTATGGCTACACCTTC	CATSDPSRLEYGYTF
-	TRBV7-2	TRBJ2-5	TRBD2	18	TGTGCCAGCAGCCTTCAAACGGGACTAGCGGGGGGGCGTGAGACCCAGTACTTC	CASSLQTGLAGGRETQYF
-	TRBV28	TRBJ2-1	-	13	TGTGCCAGCAGCCTCGACAGTCCCAATGAGCAGTTCTTC	CASSLDSPNEQFF
-	TRBV7-3	TRBJ2-3	-	14	TGTGCCAGCAGCTTAACGTCAGCTAGCCCAGGGCAGTATTTT	CASSLTSASPGQYF
few	TRBV2	TRBJ1-6	-	14	TGTGCCAGCAAGCGGGACGGACCTAATTCACCCCTCCACTTT	CASKRDGPNSPLHF
-	TRBV5-8	TRBJ2-2	TRBD1	14	TGTGCCAGAAGACAGGGGCTCGCATCCGGGGAGCTGTTTTTT	CARRQGLASGELFF
-	TRBV5-6	TRBJ1-2	TRBD1	14	TGTGCCAGCAGCCCCAGGGGGGATAACTATGGCTACACCTTC	CASSPRGDNYGYTF
once	TRBV13	TRBJ2-1	-	15	TGTGCCAGCAGCCCCGGGACTCTATCCCCCAATGAGCAGTTCTTC	CASSPGTLSPNEQFF
-	TRBV5-1	TRBJ1-1	-	14	TGCGCCAGCAGCTACGGCCGGGGGGACACTGAAGCTTTCTTT	CASSYGRGDTEAFF
-	TRBV6-1	TRBJ2-4	-	14	TGTGCCAGCAGTCGGGCAGAAGGTGGTAACATTCAGTACTTC	CASSRAEGGNIQYF
-	TRBV6-1	TRBJ2-3	-	14	TGTGCCAGCAGTGAAGCTTTCTACACAGATACGCAGTATTTT	CASSEAFYTDTQYF
-	TRBV24-1	TRBJ2-1	TRBD1	12	TGTGCCACCAGTGACCCCGGACAGGGACGGTTCTTC	CATSDPGQGRFF
-	TRBV14	TRBJ1-2	-	14	TGTGCCAGCAGCCCATTGGAGACGGTCTATGGCTACACCTTC	CASSPLETVYGYTF
-	TRBV30	TRBJ1-2	-	13	TGTGCCTGGAGTTCGGAGGGCGCCTATGGCTACACCTTC	CAWSSEGAYGYTF
-	TRBV3-1	TRBJ2-1	TRBD2	12	TGTGCCAGCAGCCCAACTAGCGGGAGGGCCTGCTTC	CASSPTSGRACF
-	TRBV29-1	TRBJ2-3	TRBD1	17	TGCAGCGTTGAAGCGTTCCTCGGGACAGATAGCACAGATACGCAGTATTTT	CSVEAFLGTDSTDTQYF
-	TRBV30	TRBJ2-1	TRBD2	15	TGTGCCTGGAGTCCGAAAGGACTAGCTTTCCATGAGCAGTTCTTC	CAWSPKGLAFHEQFF
-	TRBV18	TRBJ1-5	-	14	TGTGCCAGCTCACCGGGGCAGGACAATCAGCCCCAGCATTTT	CASSPGQDNQPQHF
-	TRBV5-1	TRBJ2-3	TRBD2	15	TGCGCCAGCAGCGGACTAGCGGGAGTCCCAGATACGCAGTATTTT	CASSGLAGVPDTQYF
-	TRBV29-1	TRBJ2-7	-	18	TGCAGCGTTTCCGCCAGGCATCCGGGAGTAAGAGTGTCCTACGAGCAGTACTTC	CSVSARHPGVRVSYEQYF
-	TRBV7-6	TRBJ1-5	-	13	TGTGCCAGCAGCCTTACCCAGGATCAGCCCCAGCATTTT	CASSLTQDQPQHF
-	TRBV5-4	TRBJ1-3	-	16	TGTGCCAGCAGCTTGGATCTGGGGATTTCTGGAAACACCATATATTTT	CASSLDLGISGNTIYF
-	TRBV4-1	TRBJ2-2	-	13	TGCGCCAGCAGCTGGTTAGGGAGCGGGGAGCTGTTTTTT	CASSWLGSGELFF
-	TRBV12-3/TRBV12-4	TRBJ1-4	-	14	TGTGCCAGCAGGTTGCGGGCAGGTGGGGAAAAACTGTTTTTT	CASRLRAGGEKLFF
-	TRBV7-2	TRBJ1-4	-	15	TGTGCCAGCAGCTTCCAACGGTCGGGCGACGGAAAACTGTTTTTT	CASSFQRSGDGKLFF
-	TRBV5-4	TRBJ2-5	TRBD1	15	TGTGCCAGCAGCTTCGAACGGACAGGCGGGGAGACCCAGTACTTC	CASSFERTGGETQYF
-	TRBV12-3/TRBV12-4	TRBJ2-2	TRBD2	16	TGTGCCAGCAGTTCACTAGCGGGGGGCGTCACCGGGGAGCTGTTTTTT	CASSSLAGGVTGELFF
-	TRBV20-1	TRBJ1-2	TRBD1	14	TGCAGTGCTAGGGGGGACAGGGGGAATCATGGCTACACCTTC	CSARGDRGNHGYTF
-	TRBV30	TRBJ2-7	-	12	TGTGCCTGGAGTCTGGGGGTCGGATGGCAGTACTTC	CAWSLGVGWQYF
-	TRBV6-6	TRBJ2-3	TRBD1	16	TGTGCCAGCAGTTACCTCAGGGGGCGGGCAGTAGATACGCAGTATTTT	CASSYLRGRAVDTQYF
-	TRBV12-3/TRBV12-4	TRBJ1-5	-	14	TGTGCCAGCAGTTCCCAGGGTCGCAATCAGCCCCAGCATTTT	CASSSQGRNQPQHF
-	TRBV10-3	TRBJ1-1	-	13	TGTGCCATCACCCTGGGACAGAACACTGAAGCTTTCTTT	CAITLGQNTEAFF
once	TRBV20-1	TRBJ1-2	-	12	TGCAGTGCTAAGGAGGTGGACTATGGCTACACCTTC	CSAKEVDYGYTF
-	TRBV12-3/TRBV12-4	TRBJ1-6	TRBD1	15	TGTGCCAGCAGTTCGCGGACAGGGGGGAATTCACCCCTCCACTTT	CASSSRTGGNSPLHF
-	TRBV24-1	TRBJ2-5	TRBD1	18	TGTGCCACCAGTGATTTGGGATCGTCAGGGGGCATCGGGGAGACCCAGTACTTC	CATSDLGSSGGIGETQYF
once	TRBV12-3/TRBV12-4	TRBJ1-1	TRBD1	15	TGTGCCAGCAGTTCCCAGGACAGGGTAGGGTCTGAAGCTTTCTTT	CASSSQDRVGSEAFF
once	TRBV6-1	TRBJ1-6	-	14	TGTGCCAGCAGTGGAGCGTCCTATAATTCACCCCTCCACTTT	CASSGASYNSPLHF
-	TRBV12-3/TRBV12-4	TRBJ1-3	TRBD1	16	TGTGCCAGCAGTGTACCGACAGGGGGCAGGGGAAACACCATATATTTT	CASSVPTGGRGNTIYF